This is a list of T cell receptor beta chains from one sample in a study of T-cell reconstitution after alpha-beta-depleted transplantation in children. TCRdb used MiXCR to reprocess the PCR reads, holding one entry per CDR3 protein. This repertoire shows 60,000 to 70,000 distinct CDR3 sequences, 4.9% found once; its top ten account for approximately 17%. This sample comprised PBMCs, mostly from graft donor cells, obtained 180 days after TCRalphabeta/CD19-depleted stem cell transplant. The receptor source for this set is a boy under two years old who had a stem cell transplant for acute myeloid leukemia, so the T cells may come from the graft donor. Both conserved end residues are part of each CDR3. D genes are given only for firm matches. Not all rows give a size; the values are once, few, many and, for expanded clones, a class.

cdr3_length: 13
d_call: TRBD1
j_call: TRBJ1-1
clone_size: NA
v_call: TRBV6-2/TRBV6-3
cdr3_aa: CASSYLGQREAFF
cdr3_nt: TGTGCCAGCAGTTACCTGGGACAGCGTGAAGCTTTCTTT

cdr3_length: 15
d_call: TRBD1
j_call: TRBJ2-7
clone_size: few
v_call: TRBV11-2
cdr3_aa: CASSSLGQGFYEQYF
cdr3_nt: TGTGCCAGCAGCTCCCTGGGACAGGGTTTTTACGAGCAGTACTTC

cdr3_length: 14
d_call: NA
j_call: TRBJ2-7
clone_size: many
v_call: TRBV7-4
cdr3_aa: CASSLGQERYEQYF
cdr3_nt: TGTGCCAGCAGCTTAGGGCAGGAGCGCTACGAGCAGTACTTC

cdr3_length: 17
d_call: NA
j_call: TRBJ2-3
clone_size: many
v_call: TRBV5-6
cdr3_aa: CASSQNLLNRGTYTQYF
cdr3_nt: TGTGCCAGCAGCCAGAATCTTTTAAATCGGGGGACGTATACGCAGTATTTT

cdr3_length: 12
d_call: NA
j_call: TRBJ1-1
clone_size: many
v_call: TRBV25-1
cdr3_aa: CASGQQNTEAFF
cdr3_nt: TGTGCCAGCGGACAACAGAACACTGAAGCTTTCTTT

cdr3_length: 11
d_call: NA
j_call: TRBJ2-1
clone_size: many
v_call: TRBV18
cdr3_aa: CASSPRDEQFF
cdr3_nt: TGTGCCAGCTCACCACGGGATGAGCAGTTCTTC

cdr3_length: 10
d_call: NA
j_call: TRBJ2-7
clone_size: NA
v_call: TRBV5-1
cdr3_aa: CASGQYEQYF
cdr3_nt: TGCGCCAGCGGGCAATACGAGCAGTACTTC

cdr3_length: 17
d_call: NA
j_call: TRBJ2-1
clone_size: many
v_call: TRBV20-1
cdr3_aa: CSARDGGGEFSYNEQFF
cdr3_nt: TGCAGTGCTAGAGATGGGGGGGGCGAATTCTCCTACAATGAGCAGTTCTTC

cdr3_length: 12
d_call: NA
j_call: TRBJ2-5
clone_size: many
v_call: TRBV20-1
cdr3_aa: CSASGPQETQYF
cdr3_nt: TGCAGTGCTAGCGGGCCCCAAGAGACCCAGTACTTC

cdr3_length: 12
d_call: NA
j_call: TRBJ2-7
clone_size: many
v_call: TRBV13
cdr3_aa: CASSLNTYEQYF
cdr3_nt: TGTGCCAGCAGCTTAAATACCTACGAGCAGTACTTC

cdr3_length: 15
d_call: TRBD1
j_call: TRBJ2-1
clone_size: many
v_call: TRBV9
cdr3_aa: CASTPRDRSYNEQFF
cdr3_nt: TGTGCCAGCACTCCCAGGGACAGATCCTACAATGAGCAGTTCTTC

cdr3_length: 14
d_call: NA
j_call: TRBJ2-3
clone_size: many
v_call: TRBV3-1
cdr3_aa: CASSRAILTDTQYF
cdr3_nt: TGTGCCAGCAGCCGAGCGATCCTCACAGATACGCAGTATTTT

cdr3_length: 15
d_call: NA
j_call: TRBJ2-3
clone_size: many
v_call: TRBV7-2
cdr3_aa: CASSPGRVKVGTQYF
cdr3_nt: TGTGCCAGCAGCCCCGGACGGGTAAAAGTTGGTACGCAGTATTTT

cdr3_length: 13
d_call: NA
j_call: TRBJ2-7
clone_size: many
v_call: TRBV12-3/TRBV12-4
cdr3_aa: CASSSGETYEQYF
cdr3_nt: TGTGCCAGCAGTTCCGGGGAGACCTACGAGCAGTACTTC

cdr3_length: 14
d_call: NA
j_call: TRBJ2-3
clone_size: many
v_call: TRBV15
cdr3_aa: CATSRGGSRDTQYF
cdr3_nt: TGTGCCACCAGCAGAGGGGGCTCCCGGGATACGCAGTATTTT

cdr3_length: 14
d_call: NA
j_call: TRBJ2-6
clone_size: many
v_call: TRBV20-1
cdr3_aa: CSAPRGGAWNVLTF
cdr3_nt: TGCAGTGCTCCAAGGGGAGGAGCTTGGAACGTCCTGACTTTC

cdr3_length: 16
d_call: NA
j_call: TRBJ2-5
clone_size: many
v_call: TRBV18
cdr3_aa: CASSPRTQGRQETQYF
cdr3_nt: TGTGCCAGCTCACCAAGGACCCAGGGGAGGCAAGAGACCCAGTACTTC

cdr3_length: 18
d_call: NA
j_call: TRBJ1-3
clone_size: many
v_call: TRBV6-1
cdr3_aa: CASRPTGAYYSSGNTIYF
cdr3_nt: TGTGCCAGCAGGCCGACAGGAGCCTACTACTCCTCTGGAAACACCATATATTTT

cdr3_length: 15
d_call: TRBD2
j_call: TRBJ2-7
clone_size: NA
v_call: TRBV7-2
cdr3_aa: CASSPSSGLSYEQYF
cdr3_nt: TGTGCCAGCAGCCCGTCTAGCGGACTCTCCTACGAGCAGTACTTC

cdr3_length: 14
d_call: NA
j_call: TRBJ1-4
clone_size: medium-sized
v_call: TRBV12-3/TRBV12-4
cdr3_aa: CASSQGDGGEKLFF
cdr3_nt: TGTGCCAGCAGCCAAGGGGACGGTGGTGAAAAACTGTTTTTT

cdr3_length: 16
d_call: TRBD1
j_call: TRBJ2-3
clone_size: NA
v_call: TRBV20-1
cdr3_aa: CRGRVYRGGGTDTQYF
cdr3_nt: TGCAGGGGTAGAGTTTACAGGGGTGGGGGCACAGATACGCAGTATTTT

cdr3_length: 12
d_call: NA
j_call: TRBJ2-7
clone_size: many
v_call: TRBV12-3/TRBV12-4
cdr3_aa: CASSLSTYEQYF
cdr3_nt: TGTGCCAGCAGTTTATCGACCTACGAGCAGTACTTC

cdr3_length: 18
d_call: NA
j_call: TRBJ1-4
clone_size: many
v_call: TRBV7-8
cdr3_aa: CASSSLGPKEVANEKLFF
cdr3_nt: TGTGCCAGCAGCTCCTTGGGCCCAAAGGAGGTGGCTAATGAAAAACTGTTTTTT

cdr3_length: 15
d_call: TRBD2
j_call: TRBJ2-5
clone_size: many
v_call: TRBV29-1
cdr3_aa: CSVERLAGYQETQYF
cdr3_nt: TGCAGCGTTGAAAGACTAGCGGGCTATCAAGAGACCCAGTACTTC

cdr3_length: 16
d_call: TRBD2
j_call: TRBJ2-3
clone_size: many
v_call: TRBV5-6
cdr3_aa: CASSLVLAGQSGTQYF
cdr3_nt: TGTGCCAGCAGCTTGGTCCTAGCGGGACAGTCTGGAACGCAGTATTTT

cdr3_length: 11
d_call: NA
j_call: TRBJ2-4
clone_size: many
v_call: TRBV20-1
cdr3_aa: CSTHRVNIQYF
cdr3_nt: TGCAGTACCCACAGGGTAAACATTCAGTACTTC

cdr3_length: 14
d_call: NA
j_call: TRBJ1-2
clone_size: many
v_call: TRBV27
cdr3_aa: CASSFRGDNYGYTF
cdr3_nt: TGTGCCAGCAGTTTTAGAGGGGATAACTATGGCTACACCTTC

cdr3_length: 15
d_call: NA
j_call: TRBJ2-5
clone_size: many
v_call: TRBV12-3/TRBV12-4
cdr3_aa: CASTHRGGAQETQYF
cdr3_nt: TGTGCCAGCACCCATAGGGGCGGGGCGCAAGAGACCCAGTACTTC

cdr3_length: 14
d_call: NA
j_call: TRBJ1-2
clone_size: many
v_call: TRBV5-5
cdr3_aa: CASSLPLNYYGYTF
cdr3_nt: TGTGCCAGCAGCTTGCCTCTCAACTACTATGGCTACACCTTC

cdr3_length: 15
d_call: NA
j_call: TRBJ2-6
clone_size: many
v_call: TRBV5-1
cdr3_aa: CASSLTVSGANVLTF
cdr3_nt: TGCGCCAGCAGCCTGACAGTCTCTGGGGCCAACGTCCTGACTTTC

cdr3_length: 16
d_call: NA
j_call: TRBJ1-1
clone_size: many
v_call: TRBV6-5
cdr3_aa: CASSYGGGVENTEAFF
cdr3_nt: TGTGCCAGCAGTTACGGGGGAGGGGTTGAGAACACTGAAGCTTTCTTT